The entry that follows covers one TCR beta chain sequence. The data were taken from a study of blood T cell repertoires in COVID-19. Seattle's cohort entered during active infection and was followed longitudinally. This CDR3 is 15 amino acids long. Germline CDR1 reads MNHEY; CDR2 reads SVGAGI. The junction had 8 bases not matched to a gene; V was cut back by 3 bases and J by 8 bases. Sequencing was performed with immunoSEQ multiplex PCR; in TCRdb, only in-frame clones are kept and a portion is missing. The sample holds some 170,000 clones, roughly 76% seen once. The clonotype originates from a woman between 40 and 55 years old with COVID-19, enrolled during active disease. This chain uses TRBV6-5 with TRBJ2-1; TRBD2 agrees at 9 bases. Sequenced material: peripheral blood. The DNA for the CDR3 is TGTGCCAGCAGTTATGAACCTAGCGGGACGGATGAGCAGTTCTTC. This sequence encodes CASSYEPSGTDEQFF.